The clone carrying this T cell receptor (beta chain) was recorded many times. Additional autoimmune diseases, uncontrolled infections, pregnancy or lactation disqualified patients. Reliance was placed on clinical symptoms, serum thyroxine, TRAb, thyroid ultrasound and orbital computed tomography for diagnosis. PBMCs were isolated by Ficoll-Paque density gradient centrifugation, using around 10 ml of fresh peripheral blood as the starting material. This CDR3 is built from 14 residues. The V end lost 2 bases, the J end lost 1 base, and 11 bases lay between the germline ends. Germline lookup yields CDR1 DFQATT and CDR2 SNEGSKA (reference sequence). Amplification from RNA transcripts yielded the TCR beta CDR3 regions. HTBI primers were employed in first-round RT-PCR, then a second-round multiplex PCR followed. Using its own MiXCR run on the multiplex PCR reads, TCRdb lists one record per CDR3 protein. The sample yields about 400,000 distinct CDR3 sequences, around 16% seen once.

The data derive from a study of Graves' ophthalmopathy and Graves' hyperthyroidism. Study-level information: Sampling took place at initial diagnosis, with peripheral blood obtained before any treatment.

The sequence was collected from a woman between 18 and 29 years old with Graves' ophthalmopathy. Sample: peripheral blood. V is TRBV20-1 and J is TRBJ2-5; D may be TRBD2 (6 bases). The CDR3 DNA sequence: TGCAGTGCTAGATGGAGGGATCCCCAAGAGACCCAGTACTTC. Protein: CSARWRDPQETQYF.